This is a list of T cell receptor beta chains from one sample in a study of cytomegalovirus exposure and HLA in healthy donors. Here immunoSEQ multiplex PCR was the method, and the copy in TCRdb shows in-frame clones only, minus some. This sample has fewer than 180,000 clones, with 63% found just once. Material: PBMCs. Source of these receptors: a woman aged 55-69 years in good health and CMV-seropositive. Each CDR3 is given with its conserved first and last residue. The D gene is left open where the match is weak. Size is stated for part of the rows, as once, few or many counts, or as a class when the clone is expanded.

J gene	clone size	D gene	V gene	CDR3 protein	CDR3 DNA
TRBJ2-3	-	TRBD2	TRBV19	CASSTAGGDTQYF	TGTGCCAGTAGTACGGCGGGGGGGGATACGCAGTATTTT
TRBJ2-7	-	TRBD1	TRBV28	CASRLSDRGDYEQYF	TGTGCCAGCAGACTCTCGGACAGGGGAGACTACGAGCAGTACTTC
TRBJ2-7	-	TRBD1	TRBV18	CASSPGGQIYEQYF	TGTGCCAGCTCACCAGGGGGACAGATATACGAGCAGTACTTC
TRBJ2-1	-	TRBD2	TRBV7-2	CASSLLERGPYNEQFF	TGTGCCAGCAGCTTGCTCGAGCGGGGGCCCTACAATGAGCAGTTCTTC
TRBJ2-7	-	TRBD2	TRBV7-2	CASSVRTSGRAYEQYF	TGTGCCAGCAGCGTCAGGACTAGCGGGAGGGCCTACGAGCAGTACTTC
TRBJ2-2	few	-	TRBV4-3	CASSQAAAGNTGELFF	TGCGCCAGCAGCCAAGCGGCAGCGGGGAACACCGGGGAGCTGTTTTTT
TRBJ1-2	-	-	TRBV19	CASSLPGQNYGYTF	TGTGCCAGTAGTCTCCCCGGACAGAACTATGGCTACACCTTC
TRBJ2-1	once	TRBD1	TRBV5-1	CASGVVGTGVYNEQFF	TGCGCCAGCGGCGTGGTGGGGACAGGGGTATACAATGAGCAGTTCTTC
TRBJ1-4	few	-	TRBV7-9	CASSPSTGEKLFF	TGTGCCAGCAGCCCGAGCACAGGTGAAAAACTGTTTTTT
TRBJ2-2	-	TRBD2	TRBV6-1	CASSERGAVIAGTGELFF	TGTGCCAGCAGTGAACGCGGGGCCGTGATAGCGGGCACCGGGGAGCTGTTTTTT
TRBJ2-5	-	TRBD2	TRBV14	CASSQEIAGVRLETQYF	TGTGCCAGCAGCCAAGAAATAGCGGGAGTTAGGTTGGAGACCCAGTACTTC
TRBJ2-5	-	TRBD2	TRBV2	CASSEGGGETQYF	TGTGCCAGCAGTGAAGGGGGAGGGGAGACCCAGTACTTC